The sequence of this TCR beta chain was determined in a study of radiotherapy plus CTLA-4 blockade in lung cancer. Study as a whole: Overall, 18% of patients showed an objective response, while around 34% attained disease control. Study-wide findings and caveats: Blood saw expansion of tumor-derived TCR clones after radiotherapy plus ipilimumab. Dynamics of early blood T cell clones, together with interferon-beta, were reportedly the best predictors of response.

V gave up 6 bases and J gave up 2 bases; unmatched junction bases: 3. CDR1 and CDR2 from the germline V gene are MGHRA and YSYEKL. The CDR3 is made up of 14 amino acids. This clone was found once. Its specificity is not known. Focal radiation with ipilimumab CTLA-4 blockade was given to patients with chemo-refractory metastatic non-small-cell lung cancer. The repertoire was sequenced with immunoSEQ multiplex PCR; TCRdb's copy has only in-frame clones and lacks some. The table lists some 73,000 clones, around 78% of them singletons. The sample was peripheral blood, taken from a patient treated with radiotherapy plus ipilimumab. The receptor's source is a human donor with non-small cell lung cancer whose response to radiotherapy plus ipilimumab could not be evaluated. Some clones in this sample may be carry-over from other donors' samples. This chain links TRBV4-1 with TRBJ1-2; 10 nucleotides agree with TRBD1. The CDR3 DNA sequence: TGCGCCAGCAGTGGGACAGGGGCCAACTATGGCTACACCTTC. Protein: CASSGTGANYGYTF.